Each of the 8 T cell receptor beta chains below was sequenced from the same sample in a study of CD8 T cells in Susac syndrome. Random hexamers were used to reverse transcribe an amount of about 0.45 to 1 ug RNA. Via MiXCR, TCRdb re-called the immunoSEQ multiplex PCR reads, giving one row per CDR3 protein. The sample records some 150,000 distinct CDR3 sequences, roughly 94% being singletons. Sample: CD4+ T cells from PBMCs. These receptor sequences come from a human donor with Susac syndrome.

The chain joins TRBV20-1 to TRBJ2-5; 7 bases match TRBD1. Germline V gene lookup returns CDR1 DFQATT and CDR2 SNEGSKA (reference sequence). The CDR3 runs to 15 residues. Trimming removed 3 bases from V and 4 bases from J; junction bases left unmatched: 11. In nucleotides, the CDR3 is TGCAGTGCTAGGGACAGGTTGGTCGCGTCAGAGACCCAGTACTTC. Translated, it gives CSARDRLVASETQYF.

J is TRBJ1-4 and V is TRBV30; D might be TRBD1 (5 bases). With 5 bases removed from V and 7 bases from J, the gap between germline ends came to 14 bases. This CDR3 has 13 amino acids. Germline CDR1 reads GTSNPN; CDR2 reads SVGIG (reference sequence). The CDR3: CAWLQELSEKLFF. CDR3 in DNA: TGTGCCTGGCTACAGGAGCTGAGTGAAAAACTGTTTTTT.

The rearrangement uses TRBV12-3 or TRBV12-4 and TRBJ1-5; the D is unclear. The CDR3 is 13 residues long. Trimming stripped 5 bases from V and 7 bases from J, with 12 bases between. The CDR3 DNA is TGTGCCAGCAGTATATCCGTGATGCAGCCCCAGCATTTT. Protein sequence: CASSISVMQPQHF.

The V and J genes are TRBV7-2 and TRBJ2-5; the D is unclear. The germline gives CDR1 SGHTA, CDR2 FQGNSA. V was clipped by 3 bases and J by 7 bases, with 9 bases between them. The CDR3 is 12 residues long. In nucleotides, the CDR3 is TGTGCCAGCAGCTTCCTGTTGGGGACCCAGTACTTC. Translation gives CASSFLLGTQYF.

V and J are TRBV20-1 and TRBJ2-5, with D uncertain. CDR1 and CDR2 from the germline V gene are DFQATT and SNEGSKA (reference sequence). V was pared by 0 bases and J by 1 base, with 9 bases between. This CDR3 has 14 amino acids. Written as DNA, the CDR3 is TGCAGTGCTAGAGAGTGGCGCCTCCAAGAGACCCAGTACTTC. It encodes CSAREWRLQETQYF.

This chain joins TRBV23-1 and TRBJ1-2; possible D gene TRBD1, 5 bases. TRBV23-1 is recorded as an ORF, its role being uncertain. The V and J ends lost 0 bases and 7 bases respectively, with 9 bases between them. The CDR3 covers 13 residues. CDR3 sequence: CASSQSGEGGYTF. Here the CDR3 DNA reads TGCGCCAGCAGTCAATCGGGGGAGGGTGGCTACACCTTC.

This chain connects TRBV23-1 to TRBJ1-1, with TRBD1 as a possible D gene (5 bases). TRBV23-1 has ORF status, its function being uncertain. Between the trimmed V and J ends, which lost 4 bases and 0 bases, there was a span of 15 bases. The CDR3 length is 16 residues. CDR3 nucleotides: TGCGCCAGCAGTCTAGATTGGGGCAGAATGAACACTGAAGCTTTCTTT. This codes for CASSLDWGRMNTEAFF.

CDR3 in amino acids: CSARDRGTEPNNEQFF. The CDR3 DNA reads TGCAGTGCTAGAGATCGAGGGACAGAGCCTAACAATGAGCAGTTCTTC. The chain combines TRBV20-1 with TRBJ2-1, with TRBD1 identical over 7 bases. This CDR3 contains 16 residues. The ends lost 0 bases at V and 5 bases at J; junction bases unmatched: 10. CDR1 and CDR2 (germline): DFQATT, SNEGSKA (reference sequence).